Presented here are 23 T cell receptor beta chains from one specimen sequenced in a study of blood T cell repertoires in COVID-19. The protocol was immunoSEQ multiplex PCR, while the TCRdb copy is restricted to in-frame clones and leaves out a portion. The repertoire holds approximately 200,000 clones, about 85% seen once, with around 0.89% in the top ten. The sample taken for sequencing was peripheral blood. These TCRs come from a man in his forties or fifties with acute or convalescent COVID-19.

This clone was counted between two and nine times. The CDR3 bases are TGCAGTGCTAGTCCCCGGATAGGGGCTGGCTACAATGAGCAGTTCTTC. Protein sequence: CSASPRIGAGYNEQFF. The chain has TRBV20-1 and TRBJ2-1; TRBD1 might be the D (5 bases). Per the germline V gene, CDR1 is DFQATT and CDR2 is SNEGSKA (reference sequence). V lost 3 bases and J lost 3, with 18 bases in between. There are 16 residues in the CDR3.

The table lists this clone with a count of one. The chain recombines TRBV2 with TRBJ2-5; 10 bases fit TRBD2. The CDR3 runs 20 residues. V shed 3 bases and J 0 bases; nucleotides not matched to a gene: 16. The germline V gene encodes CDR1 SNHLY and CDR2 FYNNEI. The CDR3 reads CASSERLRGLADFYQETQYF. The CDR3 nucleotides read TGTGCCAGCAGTGAGCGGCTACGAGGACTAGCGGACTTTTACCAAGAGACCCAGTACTTC.

CDR3 DNA: TGTGCCAGCAGTGGAGGACAGGGGGCGAGAAAGTCACCCCTCCACTTT. Encoded protein: CASSGGQGARKSPLHF. The J gene is TRBJ1-6, the V gene TRBV28; 11 nucleotides match TRBD1. The V gene's germline CDR1 is MDHEN and CDR2 SYDVKM. The CDR3 is 16 amino acids. Losses at the gene ends were 5 bases for V and 10 bases for J; bases not matched to a gene: 10.

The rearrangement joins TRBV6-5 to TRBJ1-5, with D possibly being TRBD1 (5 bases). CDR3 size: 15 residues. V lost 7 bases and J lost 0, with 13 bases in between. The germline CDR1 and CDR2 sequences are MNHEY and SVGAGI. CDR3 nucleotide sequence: TGTGCCAGCAAACAGGAGGGCAATAGCAATCAGCCCCAGCATTTT. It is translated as CASKQEGNSNQPQHF.

In DNA, the CDR3 is TGTGCCAGCAGCTCCCGCGGGGACAGGGGACGAGAGACCCAGTACTTC. It encodes CASSSRGDRGRETQYF. The chain employs TRBV9 and TRBJ2-5, with 10 bases identical to TRBD1. V was pared by 4 bases and J by 4 bases, with 10 bases of the junction left unmatched. Germline values: CDR1 SGDLS, CDR2 YYNGEE. The CDR3 has 16 residues.

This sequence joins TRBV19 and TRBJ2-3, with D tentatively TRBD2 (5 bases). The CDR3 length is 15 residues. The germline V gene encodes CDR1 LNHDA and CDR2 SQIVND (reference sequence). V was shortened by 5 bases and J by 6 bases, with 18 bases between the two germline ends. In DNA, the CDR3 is TGTGCCAGTAGTGTTCCAGCGGCCTCCTCCGATACGCAGTATTTT. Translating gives CASSVPAASSDTQYF.

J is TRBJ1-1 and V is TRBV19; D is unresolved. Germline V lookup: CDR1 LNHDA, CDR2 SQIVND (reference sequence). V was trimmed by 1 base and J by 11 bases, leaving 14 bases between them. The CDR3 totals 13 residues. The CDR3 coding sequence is TGTGCCAGTAGTATAGTTTTCGGAGCTAGGGCTTTCTTT. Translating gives CASSIVFGARAFF.

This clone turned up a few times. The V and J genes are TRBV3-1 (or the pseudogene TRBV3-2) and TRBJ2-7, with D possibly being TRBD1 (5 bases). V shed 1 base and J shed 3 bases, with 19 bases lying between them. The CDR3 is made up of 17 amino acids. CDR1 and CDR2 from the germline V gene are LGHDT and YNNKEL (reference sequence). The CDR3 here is CASSQGSRQTNDYEQYF. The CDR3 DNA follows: TGTGCCAGCAGCCAAGGAAGTCGACAGACGAATGACTACGAGCAGTACTTC.

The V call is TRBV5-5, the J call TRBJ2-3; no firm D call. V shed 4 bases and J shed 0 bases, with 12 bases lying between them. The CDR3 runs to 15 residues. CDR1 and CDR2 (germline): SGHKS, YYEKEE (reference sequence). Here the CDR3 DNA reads TGTGCCAGCAGCATGGATTCCACTAGCACAGATACGCAGTATTTT. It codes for CASSMDSTSTDTQYF.

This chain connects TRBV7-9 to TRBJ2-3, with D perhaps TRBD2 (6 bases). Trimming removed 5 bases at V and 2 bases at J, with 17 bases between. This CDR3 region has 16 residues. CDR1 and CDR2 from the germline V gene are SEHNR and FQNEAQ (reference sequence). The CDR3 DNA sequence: TGTGCCAGCAGCCCCCGAGAGAGCGGGCTCACAGATACGCAGTATTTT. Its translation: CASSPRESGLTDTQYF.

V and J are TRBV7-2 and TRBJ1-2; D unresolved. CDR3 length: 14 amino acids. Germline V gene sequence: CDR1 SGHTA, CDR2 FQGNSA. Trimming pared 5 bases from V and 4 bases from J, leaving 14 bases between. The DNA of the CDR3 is TGTGCCAGCAGCCAAAGTGCGGGGATCTATGGCTACACCTTC. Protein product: CASSQSAGIYGYTF.

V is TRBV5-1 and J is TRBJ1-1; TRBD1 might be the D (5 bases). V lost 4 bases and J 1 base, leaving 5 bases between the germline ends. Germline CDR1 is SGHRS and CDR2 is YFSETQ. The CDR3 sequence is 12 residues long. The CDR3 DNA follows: TGCGCCAGCAGCACAGGGAACACTGAAGCTTTCTTT. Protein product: CASSTGNTEAFF.

The CDR3 coding sequence is TGTGCCAGCAGCTTTAGGAGGGACAGGCGATTCTATGGCTACACCTTC. Translating gives CASSFRRDRRFYGYTF. The gene calls are TRBV5-6 and TRBJ1-2; 8 positions agree with TRBD1. V trimming: 2 bases; J trimming: 4 bases; junction bases outside the gene matches: 10. Germline CDR1 reads SGHDT; CDR2 reads YYEEEE. This CDR3 has 16 amino acids.

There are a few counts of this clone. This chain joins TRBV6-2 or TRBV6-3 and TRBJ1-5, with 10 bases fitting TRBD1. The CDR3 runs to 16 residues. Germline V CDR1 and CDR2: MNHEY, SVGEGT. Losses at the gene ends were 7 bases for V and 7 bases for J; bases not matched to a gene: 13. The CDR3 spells CASIPAGQGKEQPQHF. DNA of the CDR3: TGTGCCAGCATCCCCGCGGGACAGGGGAAAGAGCAGCCCCAGCATTTT.

As DNA, the CDR3 is TGTGCCAGCAGTGGGGACACAGCAGAAGCTTTCTTT. Translating it yields CASSGDTAEAFF. The chain recombines TRBV2 with TRBJ1-1, with a weak D call TRBD1 (6 bases). Germline lookup yields CDR1 SNHLY and CDR2 FYNNEI. CDR3 length: 12 residues. With 4 bases removed from V and 8 bases from J, the gap between germline ends came to 11 bases.

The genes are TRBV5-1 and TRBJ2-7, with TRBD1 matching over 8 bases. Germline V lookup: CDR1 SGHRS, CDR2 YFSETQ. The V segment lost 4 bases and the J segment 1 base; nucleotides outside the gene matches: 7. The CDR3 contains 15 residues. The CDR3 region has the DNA TGCGCCAGCAGCACTTCACAGGGGGTGTCCTACGAGCAGTACTTC. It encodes CASSTSQGVSYEQYF.

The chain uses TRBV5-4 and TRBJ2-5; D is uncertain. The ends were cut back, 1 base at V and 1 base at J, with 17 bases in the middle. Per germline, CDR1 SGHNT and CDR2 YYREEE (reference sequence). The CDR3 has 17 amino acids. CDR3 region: CASSLSPGRVSQETQYF. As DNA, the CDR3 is TGTGCCAGCAGCTTGAGTCCGGGTCGGGTGAGCCAAGAGACCCAGTACTTC. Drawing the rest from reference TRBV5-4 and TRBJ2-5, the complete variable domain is ETGVTQSPTHLIKTRGQQVTLRCSSQSGHNTVSWYQQALGQGPQFIFQYYREEENGRGNFPPRFSGLQFPNYSSELNVNALELDDSALYLCASSLSPGRVSQETQYFGPGTRLLVL.

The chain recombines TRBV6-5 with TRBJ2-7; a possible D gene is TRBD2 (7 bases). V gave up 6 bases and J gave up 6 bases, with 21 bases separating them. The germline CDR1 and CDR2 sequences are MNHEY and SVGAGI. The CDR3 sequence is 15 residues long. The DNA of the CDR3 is TGTGCCAGCAGCGTCCCCCCGGGGGGCGCGGTCGAGCAGTACTTC. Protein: CASSVPPGGAVEQYF.

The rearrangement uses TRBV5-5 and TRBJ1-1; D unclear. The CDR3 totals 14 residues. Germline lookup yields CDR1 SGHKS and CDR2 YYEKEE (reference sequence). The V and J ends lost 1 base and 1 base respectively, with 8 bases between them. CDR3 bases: TGTGCCAGCAGCTTGTTTCCGGGGAACACTGAAGCTTTCTTT. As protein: CASSLFPGNTEAFF.

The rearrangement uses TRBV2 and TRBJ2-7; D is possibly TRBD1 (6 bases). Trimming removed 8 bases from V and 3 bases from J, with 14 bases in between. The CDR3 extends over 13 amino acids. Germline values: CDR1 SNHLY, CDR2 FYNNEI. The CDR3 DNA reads TGTGCCAGCGCGTCGTACAGGGTCTACGAGCAGTACTTC. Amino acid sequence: CASASYRVYEQYF.

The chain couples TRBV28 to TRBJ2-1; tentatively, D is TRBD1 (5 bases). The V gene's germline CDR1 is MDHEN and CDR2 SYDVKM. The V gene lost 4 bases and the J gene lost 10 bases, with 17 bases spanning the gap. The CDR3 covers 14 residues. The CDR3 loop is CASSSQPRVKEQFF. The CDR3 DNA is TGTGCCAGCAGTTCCCAACCCAGGGTCAAGGAGCAGTTCTTC.

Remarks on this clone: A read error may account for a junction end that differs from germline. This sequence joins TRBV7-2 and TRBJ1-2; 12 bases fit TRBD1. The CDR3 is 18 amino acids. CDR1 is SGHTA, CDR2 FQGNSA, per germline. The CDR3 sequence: CASTLWAGGTGGADGYTF. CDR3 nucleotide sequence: TGTGCCAGCACCTTATGGGCCGGCGGGACAGGGGGCGCCGATGGCTACACCTTC. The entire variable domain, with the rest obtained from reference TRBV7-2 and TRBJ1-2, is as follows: GAGVSQSPSNKVTEKGKDVELRCDPISGHTALYWYRQSLGQGLEFLIYFQGNSAPDKSGLPSDRFSAERTGGSVSTLTIQRTQQEDSAVYLCASTLWAGGTGGADGYTFGSGTRLTVV.

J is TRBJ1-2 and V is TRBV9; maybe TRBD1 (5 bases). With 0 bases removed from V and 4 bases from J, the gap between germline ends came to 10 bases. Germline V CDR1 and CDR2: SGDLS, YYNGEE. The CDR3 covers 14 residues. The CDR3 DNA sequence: TGTGCCAGCAGCGTAGCTGGGGGGGGCTATGGCTACACCTTC. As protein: CASSVAGGGYGYTF.